The 19 T cell receptor beta chains below were found in one sample sequenced in a study of regulatory T cells in long-lasting Graves disease. Described time point: persistent/refractory GD, antithyroid drugs over 5 years with positive TRAb. The authors made the TCR library using RNA they extracted from PBMCs. For TCR beta, libraries came from iRepertoire HTBI primers and Arm-PCR of CDR3 regions. Each CDR3 protein is one row after TCRdb ran MiXCR on the multiplex PCR reads. The repertoire includes under 350,000 distinct CDR3 sequences, 22% of them detected once, and 56% sits in the top ten. This specimen consisted of peripheral blood mononuclear cells (PBMCs), obtained when the disease was refractory, from a patient treated with antithyroid drugs. These receptors came from a female donor with Graves disease.

This clonotype appeared a single time. Given a much more abundant clone one base away, this may be a read error. The chain links TRBV5-5 to TRBJ1-5, with TRBD1 matching 10 bases. The CDR3 spans 15 residues. With 4 bases clipped from V and 6 bases from J, the junction kept 7 bases outside the gene matches. Germline CDR1 SGHKS, CDR2 YYEKEE (reference sequence). The CDR3: CASSSRQGAGQPQHF. The CDR3 DNA follows: TGTGCCAGCAGCAGCAGACAGGGGGCAGGTCAGCCCCAGCATTTT.

In its sample, this clonotype was seen many times. V is TRBV30 and J is TRBJ1-2, with D hard to call. V was clipped by 0 bases and J by 3 bases, with 5 bases between them. This CDR3 spans 12 amino acids. Germline-derived CDR1 and CDR2 are GTSNPN and SVGIG (reference sequence). The CDR3 sequence: CAWSVGHYGYTF. CDR3 nucleotide sequence: TGTGCCTGGAGTGTCGGTCACTATGGCTACACCTTC.

This clonotype was seen at least ten times. The chain has TRBV6-1 and TRBJ1-5; 10 bases are shared with TRBD1. The germline V gene encodes CDR1 MNHNS and CDR2 SASEGT. This CDR3 is 15 amino acids long. V lost 6 bases and J lost 4; bases outside the gene matches: 6. The CDR3 loop is CASSQGQGLNQPQHF. CDR3 nucleotides: TGTGCCAGCAGCCAGGGACAGGGGCTAAATCAGCCCCAGCATTTT.

This clonotype has at least ten counts. The chain links TRBV24-1 to TRBJ2-5; possible D gene TRBD2, 5 bases. This CDR3 comprises 13 residues. With 5 bases removed from V and 5 bases from J, the gap between germline ends came to 11 bases. CDR1 and CDR2 (germline): KGHDR, SFDVKD. CDR3 DNA: TGTGCCACCAGTGCTGGCGGGTTTGAGACCCAGTACTTC. Translating it yields CATSAGGFETQYF.

V is TRBV20-1 and J is TRBJ2-2; 8 bases are shared with TRBD1. The germline CDR1 and CDR2 sequences are DFQATT and SNEGSKA (reference sequence). J lost 6 bases, V lost 1 base, and 22 bases had no gene match. The length of the CDR3 is 20 residues. The CDR3: CSARGFRTGSGESGSGELFF. CDR3 coding DNA: TGCAGTGCTAGAGGCTTCAGGACAGGGAGTGGGGAGTCGGGTTCCGGGGAGCTGTTTTTT.

This clonotype was seen repeatedly, ten times or more. The chain couples TRBV5-1 to TRBJ1-2, with TRBD1 as a possible D gene (6 bases). The CDR3 contains 13 residues. Between the trimmed V and J ends, which lost 0 bases and 13 bases, there was a span of 16 bases. Germline V gene sequence: CDR1 SGHRS, CDR2 YFSETQ. The CDR3 is CASSLAGRDTLTF. CDR3 DNA sequence: TGCGCCAGCAGCTTGGCCGGGAGGGACACCCTCACCTTC.

There are a few counts of this clonotype. The chain joins TRBV27 to TRBJ2-7; 12 nucleotides align to TRBD2. With V trimmed by 3 bases and J by 0 bases, 6 bases remained unmatched. This CDR3 contains 17 residues. Germline V lookup: CDR1 MNHEY, CDR2 SMNVEV (reference sequence). The CDR3: CASSFSSGGALSYEQYF. Written as DNA, the CDR3 is TGTGCCAGCAGTTTCTCTAGCGGGGGGGCCCTCTCCTACGAGCAGTACTTC.

This clonotype was counted once. The CDR3 DNA reads TGTGCCTGGAGCTCCCTTAGAGGGGATGATAATTCACCCCTCCACTTT. Protein sequence: CAWSSLRGDDNSPLHF. The V gene is TRBV30, the J gene TRBJ1-6; D is perhaps TRBD1 (5 bases). The germline V gene encodes CDR1 GTSNPN and CDR2 SVGIG (reference sequence). The CDR3 length is 16 residues. V was shortened by 3 bases and J by 5 bases, with 17 bases between the two germline ends.

V is TRBV7-2 and J is TRBJ2-3; D might be TRBD2 (6 bases). In germline, CDR1 is SGHTA, CDR2 FQGNSA. This CDR3 region has 16 residues. Trimming stripped 5 bases from V and 0 bases from J, with 15 bases between. The CDR3 nucleotides read TGTGCCAGCAGCATCGTAGCGGATCCTAGCACAGATACGCAGTATTTT. It codes for CASSIVADPSTDTQYF.

The chain has TRBV9 and TRBJ2-2; D unclear. The CDR3 length is 14 residues. Germline assignment: CDR1 SGDLS and CDR2 YYNGEE. V was cut by 0 bases and J by 5 bases, with 8 bases left in between. In DNA, the CDR3 is TGTGCCAGCAGCGTAGCAGTGGGAACCGGGGAGCTGTTTTTT. Its translation: CASSVAVGTGELFF.

The CDR3, as DNA: TGTGCCAGCAGCTTATTCGGTGAAGAGCAGTACTTC. It yields the protein CASSLFGEEQYF. The gene calls are TRBV7-2 and TRBJ2-7, with no clear D. The germline V and J ends were trimmed by 2 bases and 7 bases, with 9 bases remaining between them. The germline CDR1 and CDR2 sequences are SGHTA and FQGNSA. The CDR3 consists of 12 residues.

Only a few counts were recorded for this clonotype. This chain uses TRBV6-5 with TRBJ2-5; D remains ambiguous. The J call is uncertain, as TRBJ2-1 better fits the DNA end. The CDR3 loop spans 14 amino acids. Germline-derived CDR1 and CDR2 are MNHEY and SVGAGI. The CDR3 DNA reads as TGTGCCAGCAGTTACTCCAGCTCCTACAATGAGCAGTTCTTC. Residues: CASSYSSSYNEQFF.

This clonotype was seen a few times. The V gene is TRBV11-2, the J gene TRBJ2-7, with TRBD2 as a possible D gene (6 bases). The CDR3 runs to 16 residues. Trimming stripped 3 bases from V and 2 bases from J, with 17 bases between. Germline lookup yields CDR1 SGHAT and CDR2 FQNNGV. CDR3 coding DNA: TGTGCCAGCAGCTTCCCGGGCGGGGTGGCGGCCTACGAGCAGTACTTC. It yields the protein CASSFPGGVAAYEQYF.

This clonotype was seen a few times. CDR3 sequence (DNA): TGTGCCAGCAGTTACCTCGACCCGACTAGCGGTACCTACGAGCAGTACTTC. This encodes CASSYLDPTSGTYEQYF. V and J are TRBV6-2 or TRBV6-3 and TRBJ2-7; 9 nucleotides align to TRBD2. Germline V gene data show CDR1 as MNHEY and CDR2 as SVGEGT. There are 17 residues in the CDR3. Trimming took 2 bases from V and 2 from J; bases not matched to a gene: 10.

This clonotype has a count of ten or more. The chain links TRBV28 to TRBJ2-3, with 8 positions matching TRBD1. Germline loops: CDR1 MDHEN, CDR2 SYDVKM. V dropped 5 bases and J dropped 1; count of bases not matched to a gene: 8. CDR3 length: 16 residues. The DNA for the CDR3 is TGTGCCAGCAGTATCCGGACAGGGATGGGCACAGATACGCAGTATTTT. This translates into CASSIRTGMGTDTQYF.

The J gene is TRBJ1-2, the V gene TRBV20-1; D remains unclear. Germline-derived CDR1 and CDR2 are DFQATT and SNEGSKA (reference sequence). The CDR3 runs to 12 residues. V dropped 5 bases and J dropped 1 base, with 8 bases sitting between them. CDR3 residues: CSAPPVNYGYTF. The CDR3 nucleotides read TGCAGTGCTCCTCCGGTTAACTATGGCTACACCTTC.

This clonotype appeared many times. This chain links TRBV27 with TRBJ1-1, with 10 bases that match TRBD1. Germline CDR1 reads MNHEY; CDR2 reads SMNVEV (reference sequence). The CDR3 length is 15 residues. V gave up 4 bases and J gave up 4 bases; unmatched junction bases: 6. CDR3 protein: CASSWDRGAGTEAFF. The CDR3 DNA follows: TGTGCCAGCAGTTGGGACAGGGGAGCGGGCACTGAAGCTTTCTTT.

The chain links TRBV25-1 to TRBJ2-2, with D tentatively TRBD1 or TRBD2 (5 bases each). From germline, CDR1 is MGHDK and CDR2 SYGVNS. The CDR3 covers 11 residues. The V and J ends lost 5 bases and 10 bases respectively, with 8 bases between them. CDR3 nucleotides: TGTGCCAGCAGTAGGGGACCGGAGCTGTTTTTT. As protein: CASSRGPELFF.

This clonotype was picked up many times. The chain links TRBV6-1 to TRBJ2-5, with TRBD2 identical over 7 bases. Trimming removed 6 bases from V and 4 bases from J; junction bases left unmatched: 5. CDR3 length: 13 amino acids. In germline, CDR1 is MNHNS, CDR2 SASEGT. The CDR3 DNA is TGTGCCAGCAGACCCGGACTAGGAGAGACCCAGTACTTC. Translated: CASRPGLGETQYF.